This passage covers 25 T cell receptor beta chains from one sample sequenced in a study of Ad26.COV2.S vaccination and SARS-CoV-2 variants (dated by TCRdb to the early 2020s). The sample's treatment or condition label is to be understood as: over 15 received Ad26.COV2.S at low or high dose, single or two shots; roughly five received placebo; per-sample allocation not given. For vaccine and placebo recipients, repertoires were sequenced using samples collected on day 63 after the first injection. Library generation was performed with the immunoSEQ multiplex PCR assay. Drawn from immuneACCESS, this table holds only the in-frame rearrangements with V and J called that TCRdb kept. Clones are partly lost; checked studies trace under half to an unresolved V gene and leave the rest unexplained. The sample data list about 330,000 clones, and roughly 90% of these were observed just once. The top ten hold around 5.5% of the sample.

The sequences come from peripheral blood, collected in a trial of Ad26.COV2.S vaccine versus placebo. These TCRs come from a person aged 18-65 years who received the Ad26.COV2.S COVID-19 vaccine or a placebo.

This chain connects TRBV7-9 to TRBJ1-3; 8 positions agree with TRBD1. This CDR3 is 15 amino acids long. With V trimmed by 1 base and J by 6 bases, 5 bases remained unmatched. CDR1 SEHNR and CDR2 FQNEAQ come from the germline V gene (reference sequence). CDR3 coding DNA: TGTGCCAGCAGCTTAGTTGGACAGGGACCAAACACCATATATTTT. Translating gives CASSLVGQGPNTIYF. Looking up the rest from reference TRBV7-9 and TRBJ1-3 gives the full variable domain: DTGVSQNPRHKITKRGQNVTFRCDPISEHNRLYWYRQTLGQGPEFLTYFQNEAQLEKSRLLSDRFSAERPKGSFSTLEIQRTEQGDSAMYLCASSLVGQGPNTIYFGEGSWLTVV.

CDR3 sequence: CATRAGVSNQPQHF. Written as DNA, the CDR3 is TGTGCCACCAGGGCGGGAGTAAGCAATCAGCCCCAGCATTTT. The chain recombines TRBV24-1 with TRBJ1-5; the D is unclear. Germline V lookup: CDR1 KGHDR, CDR2 SFDVKD. The CDR3 spans 14 residues. Trimming removed 7 bases at V and 1 base at J, with 10 bases between.

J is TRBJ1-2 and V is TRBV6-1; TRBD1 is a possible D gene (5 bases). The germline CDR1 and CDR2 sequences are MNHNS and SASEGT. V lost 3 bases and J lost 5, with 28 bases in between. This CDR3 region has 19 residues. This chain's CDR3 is CASSDLVLSGTSRWYGYTF. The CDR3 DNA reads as TGTGCCAGCAGTGATTTGGTTTTGTCAGGGACCTCCAGATGGTATGGCTACACCTTC.

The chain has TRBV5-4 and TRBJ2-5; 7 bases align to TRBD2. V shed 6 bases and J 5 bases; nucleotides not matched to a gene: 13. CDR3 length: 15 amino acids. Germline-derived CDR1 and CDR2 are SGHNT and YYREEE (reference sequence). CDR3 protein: CASKIWGGLGETQYF. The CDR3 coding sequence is TGTGCCAGCAAAATCTGGGGAGGGCTCGGGGAGACCCAGTACTTC.

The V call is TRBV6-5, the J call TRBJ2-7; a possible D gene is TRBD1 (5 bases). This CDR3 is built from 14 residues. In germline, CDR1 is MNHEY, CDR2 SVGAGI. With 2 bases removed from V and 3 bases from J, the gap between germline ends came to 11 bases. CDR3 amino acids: CASSYSSGFYEQYV. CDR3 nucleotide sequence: TGTGCCAGCAGTTACAGCTCAGGGTTCTACGAGCAGTACGTC.

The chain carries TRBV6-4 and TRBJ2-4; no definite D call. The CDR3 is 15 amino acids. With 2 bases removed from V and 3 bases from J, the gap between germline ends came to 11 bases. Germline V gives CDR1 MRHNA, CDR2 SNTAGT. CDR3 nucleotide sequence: TGTGCCAGCAGTGACATTTTAGGGTTCAAAAACATTCAGTACTTC. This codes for CASSDILGFKNIQYF.

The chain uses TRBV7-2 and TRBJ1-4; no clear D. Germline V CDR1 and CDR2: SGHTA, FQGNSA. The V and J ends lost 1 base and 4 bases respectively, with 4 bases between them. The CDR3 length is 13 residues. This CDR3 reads CASSLVGNEKLFF. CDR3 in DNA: TGTGCCAGCAGCTTAGTTGGTAATGAAAAACTGTTTTTT.

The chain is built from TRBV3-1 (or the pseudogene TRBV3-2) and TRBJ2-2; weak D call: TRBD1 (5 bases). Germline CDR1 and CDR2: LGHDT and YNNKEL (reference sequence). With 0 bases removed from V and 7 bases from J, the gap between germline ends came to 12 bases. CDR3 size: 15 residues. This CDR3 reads CASSQDQGPVGELFF. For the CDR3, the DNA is TGTGCCAGCAGCCAAGATCAGGGTCCGGTCGGGGAGCTGTTTTTT.

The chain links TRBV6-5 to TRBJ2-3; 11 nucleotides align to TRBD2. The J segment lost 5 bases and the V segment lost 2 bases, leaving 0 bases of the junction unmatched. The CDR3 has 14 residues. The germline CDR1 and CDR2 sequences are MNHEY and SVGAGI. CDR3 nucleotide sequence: TGTGCCAGCAGTTACGGACTAGCGGGAGATACGCAGTATTTT. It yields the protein CASSYGLAGDTQYF.

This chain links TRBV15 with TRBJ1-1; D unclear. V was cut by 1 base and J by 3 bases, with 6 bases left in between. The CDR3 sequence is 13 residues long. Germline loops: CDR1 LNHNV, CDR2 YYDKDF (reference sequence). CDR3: CATSRGRDTEAFF. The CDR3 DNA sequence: TGTGCCACCAGCAGAGGGAGGGACACTGAAGCTTTCTTT. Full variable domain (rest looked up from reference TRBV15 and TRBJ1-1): DAMVIQNPRYQVTQFGKPVTLSCSQTLNHNVMYWYQQKSSQAPKLLFHYYDKDFNNEADTPDNFQSRRPNTSFCFLDIRSPGLGDTAMYLCATSRGRDTEAFFGQGTRLTVV.

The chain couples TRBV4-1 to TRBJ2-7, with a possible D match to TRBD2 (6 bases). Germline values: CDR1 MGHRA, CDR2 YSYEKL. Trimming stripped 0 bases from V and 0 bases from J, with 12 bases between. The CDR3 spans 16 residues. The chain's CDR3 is CASSQERSSDSYEQYF. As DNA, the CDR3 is TGCGCCAGCAGCCAAGAAAGGTCTAGCGACTCCTACGAGCAGTACTTC.

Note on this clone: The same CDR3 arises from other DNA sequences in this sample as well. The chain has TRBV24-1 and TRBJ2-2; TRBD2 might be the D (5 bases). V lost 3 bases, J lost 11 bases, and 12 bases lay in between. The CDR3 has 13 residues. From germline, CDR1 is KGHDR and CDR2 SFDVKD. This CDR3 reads CATSDPGRGELFF. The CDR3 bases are TGTGCCACCAGTGATCCCGGCCGGGGTGAGCTGTTTTTT.

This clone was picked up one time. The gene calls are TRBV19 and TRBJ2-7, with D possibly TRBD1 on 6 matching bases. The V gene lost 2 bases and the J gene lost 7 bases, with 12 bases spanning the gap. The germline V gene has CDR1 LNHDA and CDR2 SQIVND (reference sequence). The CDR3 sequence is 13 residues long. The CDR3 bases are TGTGCCAGTAGTATAAAGCAGGGGTGGGAGCAGTACGTC. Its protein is CASSIKQGWEQYV.

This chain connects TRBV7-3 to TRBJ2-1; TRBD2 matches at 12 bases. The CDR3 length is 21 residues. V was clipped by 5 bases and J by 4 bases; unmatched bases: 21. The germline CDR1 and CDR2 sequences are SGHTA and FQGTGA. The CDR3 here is CASSQKPPGGWTSGIYNEQFF. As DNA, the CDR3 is TGTGCCAGCAGCCAAAAACCCCCGGGGGGCTGGACTAGCGGGATTTACAATGAGCAGTTCTTC.

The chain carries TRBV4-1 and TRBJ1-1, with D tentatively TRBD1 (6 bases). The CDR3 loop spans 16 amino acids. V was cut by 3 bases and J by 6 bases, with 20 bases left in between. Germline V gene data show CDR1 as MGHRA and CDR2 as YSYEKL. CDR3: CASSQLPGHRVSEAFF. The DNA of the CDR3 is TGCGCCAGCAGCCAGTTACCGGGACACAGAGTTTCTGAAGCTTTCTTT.

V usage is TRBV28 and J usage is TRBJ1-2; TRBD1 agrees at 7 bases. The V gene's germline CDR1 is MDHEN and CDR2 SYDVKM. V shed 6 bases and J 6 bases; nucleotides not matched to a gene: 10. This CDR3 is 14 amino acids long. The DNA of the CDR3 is TGTGCCAGCAGCAAAGGTTTAGGGGGCGATGGCTACACCTTC. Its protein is CASSKGLGGDGYTF.

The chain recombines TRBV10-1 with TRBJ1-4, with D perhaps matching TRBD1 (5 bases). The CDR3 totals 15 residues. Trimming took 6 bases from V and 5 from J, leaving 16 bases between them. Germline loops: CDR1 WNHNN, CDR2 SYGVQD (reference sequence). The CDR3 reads CASSPTGTNNEKLFF. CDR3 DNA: TGCGCCAGCAGCCCCACCGGGACGAACAATGAAAAACTGTTTTTT.

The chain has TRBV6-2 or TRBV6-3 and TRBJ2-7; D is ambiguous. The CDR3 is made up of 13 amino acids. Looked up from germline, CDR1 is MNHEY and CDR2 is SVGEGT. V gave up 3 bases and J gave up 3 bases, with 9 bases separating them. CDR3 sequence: CASSYLYSYEQYV. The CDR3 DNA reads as TGTGCCAGCAGTTATCTTTACAGCTACGAGCAGTACGTC.

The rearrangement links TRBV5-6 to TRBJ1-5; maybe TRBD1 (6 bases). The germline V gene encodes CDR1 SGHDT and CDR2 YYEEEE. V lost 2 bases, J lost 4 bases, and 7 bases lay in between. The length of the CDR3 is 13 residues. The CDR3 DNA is TGTGCCAGCAGCTTAGGACAGAATCAGCCCCAGCATTTT. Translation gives CASSLGQNQPQHF.

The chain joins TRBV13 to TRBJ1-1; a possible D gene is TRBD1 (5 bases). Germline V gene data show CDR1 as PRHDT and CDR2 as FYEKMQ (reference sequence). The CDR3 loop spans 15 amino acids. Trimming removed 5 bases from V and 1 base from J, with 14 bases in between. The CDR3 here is CASSPRGWGNTEAFF. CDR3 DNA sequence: TGTGCCAGCAGCCCGAGGGGTTGGGGGAACACTGAAGCTTTCTTT.

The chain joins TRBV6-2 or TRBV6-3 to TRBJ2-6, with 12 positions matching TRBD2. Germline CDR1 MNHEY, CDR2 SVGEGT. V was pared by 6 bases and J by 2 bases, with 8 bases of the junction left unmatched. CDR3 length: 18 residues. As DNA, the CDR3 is TGTGCCAGCAGCCTCAGACTAGCGGGAGCCCCTGGGGCCAACGTCCTGACTTTC. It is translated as CASSLRLAGAPGANVLTF.

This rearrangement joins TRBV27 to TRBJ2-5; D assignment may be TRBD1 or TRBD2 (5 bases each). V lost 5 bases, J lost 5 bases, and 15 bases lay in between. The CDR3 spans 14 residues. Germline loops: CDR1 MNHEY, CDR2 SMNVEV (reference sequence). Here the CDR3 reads CASSPGQGRETQYF. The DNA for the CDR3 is TGTGCCAGCAGTCCAGGGCAGGGACGGGAGACCCAGTACTTC.

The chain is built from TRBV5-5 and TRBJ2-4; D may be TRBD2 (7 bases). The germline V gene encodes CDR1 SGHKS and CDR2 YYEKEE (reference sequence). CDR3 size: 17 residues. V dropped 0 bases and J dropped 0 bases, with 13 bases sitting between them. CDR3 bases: TGTGCCAGCAGCTTGGAGGGGGAGGGCATAGCCAAAAACATTCAGTACTTC. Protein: CASSLEGEGIAKNIQYF.

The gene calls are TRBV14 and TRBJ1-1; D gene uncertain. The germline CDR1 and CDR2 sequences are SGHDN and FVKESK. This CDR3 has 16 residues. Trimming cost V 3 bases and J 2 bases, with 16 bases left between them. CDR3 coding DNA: TGTGCCAGCAGCCATCTAGGCGCAGGACCTAACACTGAAGCTTTCTTT. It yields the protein CASSHLGAGPNTEAFF.

As DNA, the CDR3 is TGCGCCAGCAGCCAAGGTACAGGCTACCGCTATGGCTACACCTTC. Protein product: CASSQGTGYRYGYTF. V and J are TRBV4-3 and TRBJ1-2, with D perhaps TRBD1 (5 bases). CDR1 and CDR2 from the germline V gene are LGHNA and YSLEER. Trimming shortened V by 1 base and J by 4 bases, and 13 bases separated the two germline ends. CDR3 length: 15 residues.